This T cell receptor (beta chain) was recovered during a study of naive and memory T cell subsets. General study results and limits: Over 95% of naive TCR sequences appeared only once after error correction, unlike memory subsets.

CD4 T cells were positively selected, then CD8 T cells from the CD4-negative fraction. Many counts were recorded for this clonotype. Its target is unknown. Both TRBC1 and TRBC2 were covered by a beta constant-region primer of two equimolar oligonucleotides. Ligated cDNA was amplified by four rounds of PCR with nested alpha and beta constant-region primers and SP2. TCRdb itself ran the UMI-ligation and nested PCR reads through MiXCR, one entry per CDR3 protein. The data show some 10,000 distinct CDR3 sequences, with around 5.6% seen just once and 50% to 70% held by the top ten. Sample: CD4+ TEMRA cells from blood. Subset described: effector memory re-expressing CD45RA, CD45RA+ CD27-. The sequence came from a human donor in good health.

The CDR3 region has the DNA TGTGCCAGCAGCCAAAAGGTGGCGGGAGGATTAGAGCAGTACTTC. This codes for CASSQKVAGGLEQYF. The chain is built from TRBV4-2 and TRBJ2-7; 8 bases line up with TRBD2. With 2 bases clipped from V and 7 bases from J, the junction kept 10 bases outside the gene matches. This CDR3 comprises 15 residues. Per germline, CDR1 LGHNA and CDR2 YNFKEQ.